The 4 T cell receptor beta chains reported below all come from one sample, sequenced in a study of T cells of healthy individuals. Via MiXCR, TCRdb re-called the 5' RACE reads, giving one row per CDR3 protein. The sample holds about 96,000 distinct CDR3 sequences, around 17% seen once. Every receptor here comes from a human donor in good health.

The chain recombines TRBV18 with TRBJ1-3; possibly TRBD1 for D (5 bases). Per the germline V gene, CDR1 is KGHSH and CDR2 is LQKENI. V dropped 1 base and J dropped 7 bases, with 11 bases sitting between them. This CDR3 is built from 14 residues. This CDR3 is CASSPRGGWNTIYF. The CDR3 DNA reads as TGTGCCAGCTCACCACGTGGGGGATGGAACACCATATATTTT.

This clonotype showed up just a few times. CDR3 DNA sequence: TGCGCCAGCAGCTTGGAAGGGACGGGACAGCCCCAGCATTTT. This translates into CASSLEGTGQPQHF. This rearrangement joins TRBV5-1 to TRBJ1-5, with D possibly matching TRBD1 (5 bases). Germline values: CDR1 SGHRS, CDR2 YFSETQ. The CDR3 consists of 14 residues. Trimming stripped 0 bases from V and 7 bases from J, with 11 bases between.

This clonotype was counted a few times. V and J are TRBV11-1 and TRBJ2-6, with 9 bases that match TRBD1. V shed 6 bases, J shed 0 bases, and the junction held 9 bases outside the gene matches. Germline V gives CDR1 SGHAT, CDR2 FQDESV (reference sequence). This CDR3 spans 18 amino acids. DNA of the CDR3: TGTGCCAGCAGACGTTCACAGGGGGCAATCTCTGGGGCCAACGTCCTGACTTTC. It specifies CASRRSQGAISGANVLTF. Full variable domain (outside the CDR3, taken from reference TRBV11-1 and TRBJ2-6): EAEVAQSPRYKITEKSQAVAFWCDPISGHATLYWYRQILGQGPELLVQFQDESVVDDSQLPKDRFSAERLKGVDSTLKIQPAELGDSAMYLCASRRSQGAISGANVLTFGAGSRLTVL.

The V call is TRBV5-1, the J call TRBJ1-2, with unresolved D. The CDR3 extends over 13 amino acids. The ends were cut back, 1 base at V and 7 bases at J, with 11 bases in the middle. The germline V gene has CDR1 SGHRS and CDR2 YFSETQ. This chain's CDR3 is CASSLQSARGYTF. In DNA, the CDR3 is TGCGCCAGCAGCTTGCAGTCTGCTCGTGGCTACACCTTC.